These T cell receptor beta chains were read from a single sample in a study of human T cells and chemical hapten exposure. TCRdb re-called the RACE reads through MiXCR, storing one row per CDR3 protein. Altogether about 120,000 distinct CDR3 sequences are present, 9% to 14% being singletons, with the ten largest covering around 1.4%. The sequencing used whole blood, collected in connection with sensitization to the hapten diphenylcyclopropenone (DPC). The source is a woman aged 50 to 60 with alopecia areata. Some clones in this sample may be carry-over from other donors' samples. The CDR3 runs from the conserved cysteine through the conserved F or W. Each record gives: J gene, clone size, D gene, V gene, CDR3 DNA, CDR3 protein. A D gene is named only where the DNA matches it firmly. Clone size appears in some rows only: once, few, many, or a class for an expanded clone.

TRBJ1-5 - - TRBV2 TGTGCCAGCAGTCCGCTCGGGGGCAATCAGCCCCAGCATTTT CASSPLGGNQPQHF
TRBJ1-1 many - TRBV6-6 TGTGCCAGCAGTTCCACAGGAGAAGCTTTCTTT CASSSTGEAFF
TRBJ2-7 many - TRBV29-1 TGCAGCGTTGTGTCCCAGGCAACCTACGAGCAGTACTTC CSVVSQATYEQYF
TRBJ2-7 - TRBD1 TRBV6-2/TRBV6-3 TGTGCCAGCAGTTACCCGCGACAGGGGCCCATCCTGTACTTC CASSYPRQGPILYF
TRBJ2-3 - - TRBV18 TGTGCCAGCTCACCAGCTTTGGCGGGCTCAGATACGCAGTATTTT CASSPALAGSDTQYF
TRBJ2-3 many TRBD2 TRBV10-1 TGCGCCAGCAAGGATAGCGGGGTAACAGATACGCAGTATTTT CASKDSGVTDTQYF
TRBJ2-3 many TRBD2 TRBV7-9 TGTGCCAGCCGGGCGGGAGCAGTGGATACGCAGTATTTT CASRAGAVDTQYF
TRBJ2-3 - TRBD2 TRBV5-6 TGTGCCAGCAGCTTGGAGGTCCTAGCGGGGGCTGTAAGCACAGATACGCAGTATTTT CASSLEVLAGAVSTDTQYF
TRBJ2-1 many - TRBV4-3 TGCGCCAGCAGCCGAGGACTTTCCAATGAGCAGTTCTTC CASSRGLSNEQFF
TRBJ1-2 few - TRBV28 TGTGCCAGCAGTTTGAAGTCGAACTATGGCTACACCTTC CASSLKSNYGYTF
TRBJ2-7 many TRBD1 TRBV3-1 TGTGCCAGCAGCCAAGGTGCGGGACAGGGATCCGAGCAGTACTTC CASSQGAGQGSEQYF
TRBJ1-5 many - TRBV28 TGTGCCAGCAGAATGGACTTAAGGAGCAATCAGCCCCAGCATTTT CASRMDLRSNQPQHF
TRBJ1-2 - - TRBV6-5 TGTGCCAGCGCGACAGGTATCAACTATGGCTACACCTTC CASATGINYGYTF
TRBJ2-5 few - TRBV5-1 TGCGCCAGCAGCTTGGACGGGGGTACCCAAGAGACCCAGTACTTC CASSLDGGTQETQYF
TRBJ1-2 many - TRBV6-5 TGTGCCAGCAGACAGGGTGGTGGCTACACCTTC CASRQGGGYTF
TRBJ1-2 - - TRBV28 TGTGCCAGCAAACATAACTATGGCTACACCTTC CASKHNYGYTF
TRBJ1-2 few - TRBV28 TGTGCCAGCAGTTCGGGAGCCCTTAACTATGGCTACACCTTC CASSSGALNYGYTF
TRBJ1-3 many - TRBV12-3/TRBV12-4 TGTGCCAGCAGCCCGGGAAACACCATATATTTT CASSPGNTIYF
TRBJ1-1 many - TRBV27 TGTGCCAGCAGCCCACGAGAAGCTATGAACACTGAAGCTTTCTTT CASSPREAMNTEAFF
TRBJ1-1 - - TRBV2 TGTGCCAGCAGGACACAGGGAGTAATGAACACTGAAGCTTTCTTT CASRTQGVMNTEAFF
TRBJ2-3 few - TRBV11-2 TGTGCCAGCAGCTTAGTGAACGCGGGAAATACGCAGTATTTT CASSLVNAGNTQYF
TRBJ2-3 - TRBD2 TRBV4-1 TGCGCCAGCAGCCAAGATTACCTAGCGGGAAAGCAGGATACGCAGTATTTT CASSQDYLAGKQDTQYF
TRBJ2-7 - TRBD2 TRBV7-2 TGTGCCAGCAGCTCTTTCCCCCCGGCTAGCGGGAGAGAGGAGCAGTACTTC CASSSFPPASGREEQYF
TRBJ2-7 many - TRBV28 TGTGCCAGCAGTTTTCTCTCAGTTTCCTACGAGCAGTACTTC CASSFLSVSYEQYF
TRBJ1-2 many - TRBV7-9 TGTGCCAGCAGCTTAGGACAGCGCTATGGCTACACCTTC CASSLGQRYGYTF
TRBJ1-1 few TRBD1 TRBV20-1 TGCAGTGCTAGTCGCGGACAGGCTAACACTGAAGCTTTCTTT CSASRGQANTEAFF
TRBJ2-5 few - TRBV12-3/TRBV12-4 TGTGCCAGCAGTTTAGCCGTCGAAGAGACCCAGTACTTC CASSLAVEETQYF
TRBJ1-1 many TRBD1 TRBV6-6 TGTGCCGGACGACAGGGATCAAGGCCTGAAGCTTTCTTT CAGRQGSRPEAFF
TRBJ2-7 many - TRBV10-3 TGTGCCATCAGTGAGTCGTTGCAGAGGGTCTCCTACGAGCAGTACTTC CAISESLQRVSYEQYF
TRBJ2-5 few - TRBV19 TGTGCCAGTACTTGGACCGAGGGAGAGACCCAGTACTTC CASTWTEGETQYF
TRBJ2-7 - - TRBV20-1 TGCAGTGCTATGGGGGCTCTAGGCGGGAAACCCTACGAGCAGTACTTC CSAMGALGGKPYEQYF
TRBJ2-3 - - TRBV11-2 TGTGCCAGCAGGGAAAAAAGGGCAGGCCTCCGCACAGATACGCAGTATTTT CASREKRAGLRTDTQYF
TRBJ2-5 many TRBD1 TRBV6-2/TRBV6-3 TGTGCCAGCAGTCTCGGACAGGGGAAGGGGCAAGAGACCCAGTACTTC CASSLGQGKGQETQYF
TRBJ2-1 many - TRBV28 TGTGCCAGCAGTTTATTAGGACTCAGAAATACCTACAATGAGCAGTTCTTC CASSLLGLRNTYNEQFF
TRBJ1-5 many - TRBV6-1 TGTGCCAGCAGTACCCGGACAGCGGCGCTGAATCAGCCCCAGCATTTT CASSTRTAALNQPQHF
TRBJ2-6 few - TRBV5-1 TGCGCCAGCAGCCTGCAGACACTGCCCTCTGGGGCCAACGTCCTGACTTTC CASSLQTLPSGANVLTF
TRBJ1-5 few - TRBV10-1 TGCGCCAGCAGTGAGGGGTATCAGCCCCAGCATTTT CASSEGYQPQHF